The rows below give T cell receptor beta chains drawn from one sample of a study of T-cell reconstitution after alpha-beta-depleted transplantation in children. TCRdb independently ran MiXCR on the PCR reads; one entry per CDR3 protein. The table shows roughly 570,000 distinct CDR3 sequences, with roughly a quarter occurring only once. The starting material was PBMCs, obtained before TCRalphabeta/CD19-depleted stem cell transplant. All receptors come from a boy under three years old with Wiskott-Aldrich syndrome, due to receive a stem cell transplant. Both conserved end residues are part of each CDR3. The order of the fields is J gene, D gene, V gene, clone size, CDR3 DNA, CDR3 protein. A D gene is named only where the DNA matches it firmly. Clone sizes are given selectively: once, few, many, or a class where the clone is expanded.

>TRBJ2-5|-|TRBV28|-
TGTGCCAGCAGTTGGGGGGTCCAAGAGACCCAGTACTTC
CASSWGVQETQYF
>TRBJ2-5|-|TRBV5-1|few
TGCGCCAGCAGCTGGTCCGGAGAGACCCAGTACTTC
CASSWSGETQYF
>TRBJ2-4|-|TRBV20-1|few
TGCAGTGCTATTGATTGGGCGGGTGCACAAAACATTCAGTACTTC
CSAIDWAGAQNIQYF
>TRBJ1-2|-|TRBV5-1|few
TGCGCCAGCAGCGGTGACAGGCCTCCGGGCTACACCTTC
CASSGDRPPGYTF
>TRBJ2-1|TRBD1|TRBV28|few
TGTGCCAGCAGTCTCCCGACAGGGACCTACAATGAGCAGTTCTTC
CASSLPTGTYNEQFF
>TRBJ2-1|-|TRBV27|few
TGTGCCAGCAGTGATTTTTGGGAGATCGGGACCTACAATGAGCAGTTCTTC
CASSDFWEIGTYNEQFF
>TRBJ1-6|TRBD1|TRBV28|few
TGTGCCAGCAGTGCCCGGGACAGGGGTAATTCACCCCTCCACTTT
CASSARDRGNSPLHF
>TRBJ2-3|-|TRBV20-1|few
TGCAGTGCTAGACAGGGGACGGCAATAGGTGGTACGCAGTATTTT
CSARQGTAIGGTQYF
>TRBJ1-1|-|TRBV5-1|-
TGCGCCAGCAGATCAGACCGAAACACTGAAGCTTTCTTT
CASRSDRNTEAFF
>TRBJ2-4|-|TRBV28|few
TGTGCCAGCAGTTTCGGCGCCAGGCAGGACATTCAGTACTTC
CASSFGARQDIQYF
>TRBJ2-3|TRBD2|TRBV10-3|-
TGTGCCATCAGTGGACTAGCGGGAGCGCTTAATACGCAGTATTTT
CAISGLAGALNTQYF
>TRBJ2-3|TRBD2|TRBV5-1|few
TGCGCCAGCAGCTGGCGGGACTATCGGGTGGGCACAGATACGCAGTATTTT
CASSWRDYRVGTDTQYF
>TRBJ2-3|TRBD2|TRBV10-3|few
TGTGCCATCAGTGCACTAGCGGGAGGACTCACAGATACGCAGTATTTT
CAISALAGGLTDTQYF
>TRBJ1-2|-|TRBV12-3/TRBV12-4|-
TGTGCCAGCAGTGTATTGGGCGGCTACACCTTC
CASSVLGGYTF
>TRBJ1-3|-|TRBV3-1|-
TGTGCCAGCAGCCATTCGGACGCGTATAGAAACACCATATATTTT
CASSHSDAYRNTIYF
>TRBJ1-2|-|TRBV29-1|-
TGCAGCGTTGAAATCCCGGGACCAACTAACTATGGCTACACCTTC
CSVEIPGPTNYGYTF
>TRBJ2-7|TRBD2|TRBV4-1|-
TGCGCCAGCAGCCTCGGGACTAGCGGAAACTACGAGCAGTACTTC
CASSLGTSGNYEQYF
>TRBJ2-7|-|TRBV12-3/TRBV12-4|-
TGTGCCAGCAGTGAGGCCCCGTACGAGCAGTACTTC
CASSEAPYEQYF
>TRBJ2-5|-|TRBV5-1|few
TGCGCCAGCAGCTTGCGCTTCACCGAGACCCAGTACTTC
CASSLRFTETQYF
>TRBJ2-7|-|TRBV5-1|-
TGCGCCAGCAGCTCACCCAGGGGGGCCTCCTACGAGCAGTACTTC
CASSSPRGASYEQYF
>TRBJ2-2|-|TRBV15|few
TGTGCCACCAGCAGGGCGGGACTTTACACCGGGGAGCTGTTTTTT
CATSRAGLYTGELFF
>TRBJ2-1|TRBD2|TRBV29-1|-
TGCAGCGCCACTGGACTAGCGATCTACAATGAGCAGTTCTTC
CSATGLAIYNEQFF
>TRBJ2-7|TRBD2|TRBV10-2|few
TGCGCCAGCAGTAATAGCGGGGGCTCCTACGAGCAGTACTTC
CASSNSGGSYEQYF
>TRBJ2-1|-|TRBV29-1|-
TGCAGCGTTGAACCTATCCCCCGGCCCAATGAGCAGTTCTTC
CSVEPIPRPNEQFF
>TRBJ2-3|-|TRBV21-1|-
TGTGCCAGCAAGGGAGATCGGGAGGGCGTGACAGATACGCAGTATTTT
CASKGDREGVTDTQYF
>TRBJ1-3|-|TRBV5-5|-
TGTGCCAGCAGCTCGGCGAGAGCCGGGTCCTCTGGAAACACCATATATTTT
CASSSARAGSSGNTIYF
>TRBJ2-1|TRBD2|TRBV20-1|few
TGCAGTGGCCTATTTGGGACTAGAGACAATGAGCAGTTCTTC
CSGLFGTRDNEQFF
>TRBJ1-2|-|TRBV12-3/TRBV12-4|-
TGTGCCAGCAGTTTCGGCTTTGGGGACTATGGCTACACCTTC
CASSFGFGDYGYTF
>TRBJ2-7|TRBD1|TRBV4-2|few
TGTGCCAGCAGCCAAACCACAGGGGCTGGGTCATACGAGCAGTACTTC
CASSQTTGAGSYEQYF
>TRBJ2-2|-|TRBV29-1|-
TGCAGCGTTCAGACACCGAACACCGGGGAGCTGTTTTTT
CSVQTPNTGELFF
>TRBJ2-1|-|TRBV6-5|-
TGTGCCAGCAGTTACAGCTTGACCTACAATGAGCAGTTCTTC
CASSYSLTYNEQFF
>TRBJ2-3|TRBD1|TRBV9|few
TGTGCCAGCAGCGTAGCGAGGACAGGGTCAAATCCGTATAGCACAGATACGCAGTATTTT
CASSVARTGSNPYSTDTQYF
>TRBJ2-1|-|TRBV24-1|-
TGTGCCACCAGTGATCCTGACTACAATGAGCAGTTCTTC
CATSDPDYNEQFF
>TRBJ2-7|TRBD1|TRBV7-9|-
TGTGCCAGCGGGACCCGGACAGGCCTTGACGAGCAGTACTTC
CASGTRTGLDEQYF
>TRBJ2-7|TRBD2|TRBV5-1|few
TGCGCCAGCAGCCGGGGGACTACCTCTTTATACGAGCAGTACTTC
CASSRGTTSLYEQYF
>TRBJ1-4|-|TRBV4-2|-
TGTGCCAGCAGCCAGAGCGGCCAGTTCGACCTAAAACTGTTTTTT
CASSQSGQFDLKLFF
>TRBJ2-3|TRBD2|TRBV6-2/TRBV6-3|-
TGTGCCAGCAGTACGACTAGCGGTTCCACAGATACGCAGTATTTT
CASSTTSGSTDTQYF
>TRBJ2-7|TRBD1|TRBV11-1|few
TGTGCCAGCAGCCCGAAGGGCCGGGACAGGGATGAATATAACGAATACGAGCAGTACTTC
CASSPKGRDRDEYNEYEQYF
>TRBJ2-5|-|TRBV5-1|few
TGCGCCAGCAGCTTCACACGGGGCGCGGGGCAAGAGACCCAGTACTTC
CASSFTRGAGQETQYF
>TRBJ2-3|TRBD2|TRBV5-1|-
TGCGCCAGCAGCTTCGGGACTAGCTTATACACAGATACGCAGTATTTT
CASSFGTSLYTDTQYF
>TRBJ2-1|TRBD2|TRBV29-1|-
TGCAGCGTTGGACTAGCAGCAGAAAAGCAGTTCTTC
CSVGLAAEKQFF
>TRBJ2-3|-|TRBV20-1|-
TGCAGTGCTATTCGGGACGGACTATATACGCAGTATTTT
CSAIRDGLYTQYF
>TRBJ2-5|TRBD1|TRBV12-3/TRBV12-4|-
TGTGCCAGCAGCAGACAGGGGGAACCCCAAGAGACCCAGTACTTC
CASSRQGEPQETQYF
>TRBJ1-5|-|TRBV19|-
TGTGCCAGTACGATTGGGGCAGGCGGAAATCAGCCCCAGCATTTT
CASTIGAGGNQPQHF
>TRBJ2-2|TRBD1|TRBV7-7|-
TGTGCCAGCAGCCTCAACTGGGACAGGGGTATGACCGGGGAGCTGTTTTTT
CASSLNWDRGMTGELFF
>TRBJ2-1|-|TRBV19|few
TGTGCCAGTAGTATAAGCCGTGAGCAGTTCTTC
CASSISREQFF
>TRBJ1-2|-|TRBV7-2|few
TGTGCCAGCAGCTTTGGGGTGGAGGGCTACACCTTC
CASSFGVEGYTF